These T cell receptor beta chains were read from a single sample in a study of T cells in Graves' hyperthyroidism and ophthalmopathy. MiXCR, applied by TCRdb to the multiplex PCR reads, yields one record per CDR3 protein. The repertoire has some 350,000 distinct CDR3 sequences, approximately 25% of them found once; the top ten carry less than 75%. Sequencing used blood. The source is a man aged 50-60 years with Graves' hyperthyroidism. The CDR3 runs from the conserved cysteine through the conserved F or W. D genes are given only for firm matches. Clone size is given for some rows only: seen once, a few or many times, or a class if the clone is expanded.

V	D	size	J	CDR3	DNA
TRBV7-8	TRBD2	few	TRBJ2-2	CASSPGTSGSFYTGELFF	TGTGCCAGCAGCCCCGGGACTAGCGGGAGCTTTTACACCGGGGAGCTGTTTTTT
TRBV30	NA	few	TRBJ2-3	CAWSETSNTQYF	TGTGCCTGGAGTGAGACCAGCAATACGCAGTATTTT
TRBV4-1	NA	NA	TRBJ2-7	CASSPLIGGNYEQYF	TGCGCCAGCAGCCCCCTAATAGGGGGAAACTACGAGCAGTACTTC
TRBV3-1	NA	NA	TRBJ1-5	CASSRTTSDSQNQPQHF	TGTGCCAGCAGTCGAACAACTTCCGACAGTCAGAATCAGCCCCAGCATTTT
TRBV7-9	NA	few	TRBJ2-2	CASSLETNAGELFF	TGTGCCAGCAGCTTAGAGACTAATGCCGGGGAGCTGTTTTTT
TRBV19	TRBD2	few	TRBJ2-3	CATKKTGGGDTQYF	TGTGCCACCAAGAAAACGGGAGGAGGAGATACGCAGTATTTT
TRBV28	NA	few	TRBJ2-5	CASRLSGRETQYF	TGTGCCAGCAGGCTTAGTGGGCGTGAGACCCAGTACTTC
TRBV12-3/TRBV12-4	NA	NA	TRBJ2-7	CASSLSSSYNEQYF	TGTGCCAGCAGTTTATCTAGCTCCTACAATGAGCAGTACTTC
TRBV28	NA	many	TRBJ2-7	CASSLLTTRRYF	TGTGCCAGCAGTTTATTGACGACGAGACGGTACTTC
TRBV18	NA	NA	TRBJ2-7	CASSPQEGPYEQYF	TGTGCCAGCTCCCCGCAGGAAGGACCCTACGAGCAGTACTTC
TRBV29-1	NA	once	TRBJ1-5	CSVVSIGEATPQHF	TGCAGCGTTGTGTCTATCGGGGAGGCTACGCCCCAGCATTTT
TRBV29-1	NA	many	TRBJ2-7	CSVSPSGIQGHEQYF	TGCAGCGTTTCCCCCTCCGGGATTCAAGGGCACGAGCAGTACTTC
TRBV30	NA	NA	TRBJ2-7	CAWNPPGAYEQYF	TGTGCCTGGAATCCCCCAGGTGCCTACGAGCAGTACTTC
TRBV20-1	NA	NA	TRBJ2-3	CSAISGRGFRDTQYF	TGCAGTGCTATTTCGGGCCGGGGGTTCCGGGATACGCAGTATTTT
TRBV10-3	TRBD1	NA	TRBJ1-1	CAIKGAGLGTEAFF	TGTGCCATCAAGGGGGCAGGCCTTGGCACTGAAGCTTTCTTT
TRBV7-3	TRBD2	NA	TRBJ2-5	CASSQDRGGEETQYF	TGCGCCAGCAGCCAAGATCGGGGAGGGGAGGAGACCCAGTACTTC
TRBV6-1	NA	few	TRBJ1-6	CASSPSLEGSPLHF	TGTGCCAGCAGTCCCTCCTTGGAGGGTTCACCCCTCCACTTT
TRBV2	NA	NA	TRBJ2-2	CASSEFGKGVTGELFF	TGTGCCAGCAGTGAATTCGGAAAGGGGGTCACCGGGGAGCTGTTTTTT
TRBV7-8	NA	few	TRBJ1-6	CASSLGRIPSSYNSPLHF	TGTGCCAGCAGCTTAGGCAGGATACCAAGCTCCTATAATTCACCCCTCCACTTT
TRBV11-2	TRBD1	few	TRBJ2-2	CASRPDRGPTGELFF	TGTGCCAGCAGGCCAGACAGGGGCCCCACCGGGGAGCTGTTTTTT
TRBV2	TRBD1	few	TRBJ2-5	CARTPDRGLGETQYF	TGTGCCAGAACTCCCGACAGGGGGCTAGGGGAGACCCAGTACTTC
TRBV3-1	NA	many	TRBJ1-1	CASSHRGDTEAFF	TGTGCCAGCAGCCATAGGGGAGACACTGAAGCTTTCTTT
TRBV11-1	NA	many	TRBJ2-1	CASSLEQSHYNEQFF	TGTGCCAGCAGCTTAGAACAGAGTCACTACAATGAGCAGTTCTTC
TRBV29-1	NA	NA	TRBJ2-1	CGGGDNEQFF	TGCGGCGGGGGCGACAATGAGCAGTTCTTC
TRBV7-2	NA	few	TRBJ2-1	CASSLGTSRRYNEQFF	TGTGCCAGCAGCTTGGGGACGAGCAGGAGATACAATGAGCAGTTCTTC